The entry below describes one T cell receptor beta chain. Germline loops: CDR1 GTSNPN, CDR2 SVGIG (reference sequence). The CDR3 loop spans 15 amino acids. Unmatched junction bases numbered 15, after V lost 4 bases and J lost 7 bases. The sample comes from a study of preoperative IRX-2 immunotherapy in early breast cancer. Sequenced by immunoSEQ multiplex PCR; TCRdb stores in-frame clones only, minus some. The sample lists 95,000 to 100,000 clones; 86% were seen once. Indicated treatment: preoperative locoregional IRX-2 cytokine immunotherapy. This phase Ib study tested locoregional IRX-2 cytokine immunotherapy given before surgery.

Sequenced here: tumor tissue, sampled after IRX-2 immunotherapy. The chain is built from TRBV30 and TRBJ1-2; 7 nucleotides agree with TRBD1. The clonotype comes from a human donor with breast cancer. CDR3 loop: CAWKGGGQRGSGYTF. DNA for the CDR3: TGTGCCTGGAAAGGGGGGGGACAGAGAGGGTCTGGCTACACCTTC. The full variable domain, completed using reference TRBV30 and TRBJ1-2, is SQTIHQWPATLVQPVGSPLSLECTVEGTSNPNLYWYRQAAGRGLQLLFYSVGIGQISSEVPQNLSASRPQDRQFILSSKKLLLSDSGFYLCAWKGGGQRGSGYTFGSGTRLTVV.